This T cell receptor (beta chain) was captured by sequencing in a study of vaccination effects on CD4 cells after COVID-19. Background on the study: Following the second dose by a median of 72 days, the post-vaccine samples were obtained.

Trimming pared 11 bases from V and 4 bases from J, leaving 25 bases between. The CDR3 runs 16 residues. Per the germline V gene, CDR1 is ENHRY and CDR2 is SYGVKD. About this clone itself: Its antigen is currently unknown.

Points from the study as a whole: By a late point after vaccination, infection- and vaccine-induced clones had shrunk markedly through clonal contraction.

Method: immunoSEQ multiplex PCR; TCRdb's copy keeps in-frame clones and lacks some. This table has approximately 30,000 clones, about four fifths appearing once. Sequencing followed a ViraFEST assay step that expanded antigen-specific CD4+ T cells with viral peptide pools. Having been cultured for roughly 11 days, the cells underwent CD4+ T cell isolation. Subjects were given two BNT162b2 or mRNA-1273 vaccine doses. This clonotype was obtained from a human donor who received a COVID-19 vaccine. Some clones in this sample may be carry-over from other donors' samples. The starting material was CD4+ T cells from PBMCs cultured with HCoV-NL63 spike peptides, obtained after COVID-19 vaccination. The V gene is TRBV10-3, the J gene TRBJ2-3, with a possible D match to TRBD2 (7 bases). The chain's CDR3 is CAAAKGGRERSDTQYF. The CDR3 bases are TGTGCCGCGGCCAAGGGGGGGCGGGAGCGCTCAGATACGCAGTATTTT.